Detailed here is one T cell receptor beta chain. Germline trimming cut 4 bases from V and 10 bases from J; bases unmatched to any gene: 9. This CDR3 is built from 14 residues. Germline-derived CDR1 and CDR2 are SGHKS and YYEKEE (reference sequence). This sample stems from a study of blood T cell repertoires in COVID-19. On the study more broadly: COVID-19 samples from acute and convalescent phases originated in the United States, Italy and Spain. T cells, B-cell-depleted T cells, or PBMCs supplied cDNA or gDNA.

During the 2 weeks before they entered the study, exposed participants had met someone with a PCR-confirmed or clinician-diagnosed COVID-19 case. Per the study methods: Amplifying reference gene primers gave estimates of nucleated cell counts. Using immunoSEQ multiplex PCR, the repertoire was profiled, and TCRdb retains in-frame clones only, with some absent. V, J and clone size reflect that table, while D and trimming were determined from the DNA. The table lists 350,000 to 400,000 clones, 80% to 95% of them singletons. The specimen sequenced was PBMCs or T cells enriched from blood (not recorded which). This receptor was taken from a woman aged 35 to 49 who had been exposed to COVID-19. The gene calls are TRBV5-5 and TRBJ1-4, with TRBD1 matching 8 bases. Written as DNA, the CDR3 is TGTGCCAGCAGCACCGGACAGGGTCAGGGAAAACTGTTTTTT. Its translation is CASSTGQGQGKLFF.